Sequencing of this T cell receptor beta chain was carried out in a study of T cell responses to AZD1222 COVID-19 vaccine. The study's findings and limits: Two doses of AZD1222 preceded a rise in Spike-specific TCR breadth and depth. Without day 14 samples, only post-peak T cell repertoires were studied.

The CDR3 has 12 amino acids. Trimming took 4 bases from V and 6 from J; bases not matched to a gene: 0. From germline, CDR1 is PRHDT and CDR2 FYEKMQ (reference sequence). Points on this clone: Its antigen is not known.

TCRdb's copy holds only in-frame clones and misses some; the assay was immunoSEQ multiplex PCR. The profile shows about 150,000 clones, approximately 88% of them singletons. The V and J genes are TRBV13 and TRBJ2-4; the match to TRBD2 covers 7 bases. The receptor was isolated from an adult in good health. Sequences were derived from peripheral blood, sampled on day 0 of AZD1222 vaccination. The chain's CDR3 is CASSWGGNIQYF. In DNA, the CDR3 is TGTGCCAGCAGCTGGGGGGGAAACATTCAGTACTTC. The variable domain in full, with the rest retrieved from reference TRBV13 and TRBJ2-4, is AAGVIQSPRHLIKEKRETATLKCYPIPRHDTVYWYQQGPGQDPQFLISFYEKMQSDKGSIPDRFSAQQFSDYHSELNMSSLELGDSALYFCASSWGGNIQYFGAGTRLSVL.